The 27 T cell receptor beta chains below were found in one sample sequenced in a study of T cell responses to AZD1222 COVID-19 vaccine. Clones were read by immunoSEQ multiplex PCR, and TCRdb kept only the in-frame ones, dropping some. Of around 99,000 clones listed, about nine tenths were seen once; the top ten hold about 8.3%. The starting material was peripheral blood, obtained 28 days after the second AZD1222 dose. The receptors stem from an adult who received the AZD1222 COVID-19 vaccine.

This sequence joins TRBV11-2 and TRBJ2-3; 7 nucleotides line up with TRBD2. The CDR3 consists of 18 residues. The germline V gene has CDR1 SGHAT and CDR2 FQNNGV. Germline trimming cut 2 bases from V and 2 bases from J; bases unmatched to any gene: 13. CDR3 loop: CASSLSLGGSFFTDTQYF. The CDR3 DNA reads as TGTGCCAGCAGCTTAAGTCTTGGCGGGAGCTTTTTCACAGATACGCAGTATTTT.

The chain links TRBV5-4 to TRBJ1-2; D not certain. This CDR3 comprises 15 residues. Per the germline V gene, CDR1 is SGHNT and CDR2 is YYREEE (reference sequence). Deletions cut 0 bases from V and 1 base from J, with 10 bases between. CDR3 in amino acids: CASSLDGGVNYGYTF. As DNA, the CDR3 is TGTGCCAGCAGCTTGGACGGCGGGGTTAACTATGGCTACACCTTC.

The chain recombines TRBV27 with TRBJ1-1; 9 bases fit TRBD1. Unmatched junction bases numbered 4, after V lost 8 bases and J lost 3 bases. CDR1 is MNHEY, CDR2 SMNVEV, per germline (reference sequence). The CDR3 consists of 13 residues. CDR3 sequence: CASGTGTYTEAFF. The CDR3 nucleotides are TGTGCCAGCGGGACAGGGACTTACACTGAAGCTTTCTTT.

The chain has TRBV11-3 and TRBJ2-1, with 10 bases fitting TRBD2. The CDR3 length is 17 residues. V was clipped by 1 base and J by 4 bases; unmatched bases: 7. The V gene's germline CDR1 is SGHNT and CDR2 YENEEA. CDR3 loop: CASSLGGLAPKYNEQFF. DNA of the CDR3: TGTGCCAGCAGCTTAGGGGGACTAGCGCCGAAATACAATGAGCAGTTCTTC.

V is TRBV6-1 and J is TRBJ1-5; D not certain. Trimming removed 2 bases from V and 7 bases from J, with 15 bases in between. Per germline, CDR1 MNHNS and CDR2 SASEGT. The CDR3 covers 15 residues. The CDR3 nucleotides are TGTGCCAGCAGTGAAAATTTTATAGCAGGCCAGCCCCAGCATTTT. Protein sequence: CASSENFIAGQPQHF.

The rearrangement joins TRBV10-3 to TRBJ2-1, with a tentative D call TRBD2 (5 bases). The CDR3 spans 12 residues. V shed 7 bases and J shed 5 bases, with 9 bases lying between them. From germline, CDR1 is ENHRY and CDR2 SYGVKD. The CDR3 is CAIKGENNEQFF. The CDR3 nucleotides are TGTGCCATCAAGGGAGAGAACAATGAGCAGTTCTTC.

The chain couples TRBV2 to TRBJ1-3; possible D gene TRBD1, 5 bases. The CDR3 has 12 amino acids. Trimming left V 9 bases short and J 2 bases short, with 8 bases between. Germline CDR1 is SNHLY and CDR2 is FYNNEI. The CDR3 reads CASKGPGNTIYF. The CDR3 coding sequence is TGTGCCAGTAAGGGGCCTGGAAACACCATATATTTT.

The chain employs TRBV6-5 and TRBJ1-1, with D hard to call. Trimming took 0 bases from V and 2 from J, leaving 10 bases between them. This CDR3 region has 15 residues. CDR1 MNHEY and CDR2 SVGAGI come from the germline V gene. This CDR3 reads CASSYSSRFNTEAFF. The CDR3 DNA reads TGTGCCAGCAGTTACTCGTCCAGGTTCAACACTGAAGCTTTCTTT.

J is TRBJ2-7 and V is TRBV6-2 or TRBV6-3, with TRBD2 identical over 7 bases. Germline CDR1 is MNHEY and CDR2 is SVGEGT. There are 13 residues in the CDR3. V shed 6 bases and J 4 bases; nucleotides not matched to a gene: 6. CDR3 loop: CASSGDYVYEQYF. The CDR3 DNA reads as TGTGCCAGCAGCGGGGACTACGTATACGAGCAGTACTTC.

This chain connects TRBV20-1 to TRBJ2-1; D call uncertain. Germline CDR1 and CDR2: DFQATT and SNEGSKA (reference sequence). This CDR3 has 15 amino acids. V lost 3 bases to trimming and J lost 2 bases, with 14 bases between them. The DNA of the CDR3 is TGCAGTGCTAGTCGGGCGAGGATCACCTACAATGAGCAGTTCTTC. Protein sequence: CSASRARITYNEQFF.

The CDR3: CASSYYGGSSKKLFF. CDR3 bases: TGTGCCAGCAGTTACTACGGGGGGTCGTCGAAGAAACTGTTTTTT. This chain connects TRBV6-2 or TRBV6-3 to TRBJ1-4; maybe TRBD1 (5 bases). V was trimmed by 1 base and J by 11 bases, leaving 17 bases between them. Germline V gives CDR1 MNHEY, CDR2 SVGEGT. CDR3 length: 15 amino acids.

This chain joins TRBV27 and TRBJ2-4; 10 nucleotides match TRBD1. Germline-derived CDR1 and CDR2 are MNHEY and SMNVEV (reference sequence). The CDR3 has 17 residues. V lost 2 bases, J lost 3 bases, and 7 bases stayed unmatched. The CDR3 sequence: CASSLGRTGGGKNIQYF. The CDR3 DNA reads TGTGCCAGCAGTTTAGGAAGGACAGGGGGTGGCAAAAACATTCAGTACTTC.

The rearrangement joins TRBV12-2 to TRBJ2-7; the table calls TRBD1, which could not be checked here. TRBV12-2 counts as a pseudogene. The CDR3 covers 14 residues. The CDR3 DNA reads TGTGCAAGTCGCTTAGCGGGGACAACCTACGAGCAGTACTTC. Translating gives CASRLAGTTYEQYF.

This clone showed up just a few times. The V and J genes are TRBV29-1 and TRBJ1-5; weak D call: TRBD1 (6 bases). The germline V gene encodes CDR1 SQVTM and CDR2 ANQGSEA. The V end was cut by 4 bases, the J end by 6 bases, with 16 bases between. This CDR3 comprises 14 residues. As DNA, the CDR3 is TGCAGCGTTGGGTCGGGGGGCGGAGGTCAGCCCCAGCATTTT. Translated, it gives CSVGSGGGGQPQHF. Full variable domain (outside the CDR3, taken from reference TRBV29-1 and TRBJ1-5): SAVISQKPSRDICQRGTSLTIQCQVDSQVTMMFWYRQQPGQSLTLIATANQGSEATYESGFVIDKFPISRPNLTFSTLTVSNMSPEDSSIYLCSVGSGGGGQPQHFGDGTRLSIL.

The CDR3 sequence: CATSDLRQGSLGGTDTQYF. The CDR3, as DNA: TGTGCCACCAGTGATTTAAGACAGGGGAGTTTGGGCGGCACAGATACGCAGTATTTT. J is TRBJ2-3 and V is TRBV24-1, with TRBD1 matching 8 bases. J was trimmed by 1 base and V by 1 base; bases with no gene match: 12. The CDR3 is made up of 19 amino acids. Germline V gives CDR1 KGHDR, CDR2 SFDVKD.

CDR3 nucleotide sequence: TGCAGCGTTACAGCTAACACTGAAGCTTTCTTT. Translated: CSVTANTEAFF. The chain uses TRBV29-1 and TRBJ1-1; no reliable D call. V shed 5 bases and J shed 2 bases, with 6 bases lying between them. Per the germline V gene, CDR1 is SQVTM and CDR2 is ANQGSEA. There are 11 residues in the CDR3.

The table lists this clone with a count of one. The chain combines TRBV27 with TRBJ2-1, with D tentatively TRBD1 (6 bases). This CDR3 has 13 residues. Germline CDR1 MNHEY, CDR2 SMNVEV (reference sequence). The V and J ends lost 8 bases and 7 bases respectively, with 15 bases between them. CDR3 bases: TGTGCCAGCTCCGGGGACAAACGGAATGAGCAGTTCTTC. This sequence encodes CASSGDKRNEQFF.

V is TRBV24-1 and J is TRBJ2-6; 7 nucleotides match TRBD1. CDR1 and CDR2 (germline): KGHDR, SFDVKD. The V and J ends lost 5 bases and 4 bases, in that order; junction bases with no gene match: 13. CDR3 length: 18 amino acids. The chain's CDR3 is CATSASSGRGLGANVLTF. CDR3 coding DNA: TGTGCCACCAGTGCGAGTTCGGGCAGGGGGTTAGGGGCCAACGTCCTGACTTTC.

The CDR3 bases are TGTGCCAGCAGCCCCCGGACGGAAATTACCTACGAGCAGTACTTC. Amino acid sequence: CASSPRTEITYEQYF. The genes are TRBV13 and TRBJ2-7; D gene unclear. This CDR3 is built from 15 residues. Germline loops: CDR1 PRHDT, CDR2 FYEKMQ (reference sequence). V was trimmed by 5 bases and J by 2 bases, leaving 16 bases between them.

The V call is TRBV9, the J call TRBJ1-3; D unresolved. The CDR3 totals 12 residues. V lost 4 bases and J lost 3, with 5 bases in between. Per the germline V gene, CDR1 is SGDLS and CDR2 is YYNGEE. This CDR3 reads CASSRVGNTIYF. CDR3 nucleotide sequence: TGTGCCAGCAGCCGTGTTGGAAACACCATATATTTT.

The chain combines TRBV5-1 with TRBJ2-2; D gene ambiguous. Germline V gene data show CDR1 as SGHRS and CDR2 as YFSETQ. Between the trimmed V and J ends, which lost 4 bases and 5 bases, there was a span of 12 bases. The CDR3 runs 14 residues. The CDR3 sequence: CASSLYQGTGELFF. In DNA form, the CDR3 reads TGCGCCAGCAGCCTATACCAAGGGACCGGGGAGCTGTTTTTT.

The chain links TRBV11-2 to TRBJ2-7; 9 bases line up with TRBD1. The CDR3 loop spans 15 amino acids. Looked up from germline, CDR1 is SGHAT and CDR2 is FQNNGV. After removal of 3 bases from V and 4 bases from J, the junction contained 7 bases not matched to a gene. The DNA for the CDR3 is TGTGCCAGCAGCTTTACTACGGGACAGGGTTACGAGCAGTACTTC. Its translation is CASSFTTGQGYEQYF.

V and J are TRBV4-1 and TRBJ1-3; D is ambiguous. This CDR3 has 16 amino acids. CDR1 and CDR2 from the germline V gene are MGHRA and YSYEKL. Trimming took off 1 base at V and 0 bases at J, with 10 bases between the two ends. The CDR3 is CASSQGAVFSGNTIYF. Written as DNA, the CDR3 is TGCGCCAGCAGCCAAGGGGCGGTGTTCTCTGGAAACACCATATATTTT.

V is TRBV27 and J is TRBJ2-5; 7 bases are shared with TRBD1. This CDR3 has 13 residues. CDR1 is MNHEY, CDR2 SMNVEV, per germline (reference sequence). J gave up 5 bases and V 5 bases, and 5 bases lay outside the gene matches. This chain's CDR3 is CASSRQGSETQYF. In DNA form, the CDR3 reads TGTGCCAGCAGTCGACAGGGATCGGAGACCCAGTACTTC.

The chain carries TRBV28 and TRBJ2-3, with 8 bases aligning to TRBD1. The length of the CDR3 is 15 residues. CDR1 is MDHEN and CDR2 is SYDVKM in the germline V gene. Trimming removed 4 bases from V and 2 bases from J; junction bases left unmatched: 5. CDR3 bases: TGTGCCAGCAGTTGGAACAGGGGGGCCACAGATACGCAGTATTTT. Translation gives CASSWNRGATDTQYF.

The CDR3 is CASSSPGQGMFQPQHF. As DNA, the CDR3 is TGTGCCAGCAGCTCACCGGGACAGGGCATGTTTCAGCCCCAGCATTTT. This rearrangement joins TRBV28 to TRBJ1-5, with TRBD1 matching 9 bases. The germline gives CDR1 MDHEN, CDR2 SYDVKM. The CDR3 has 16 amino acids. Germline trimming cut 6 bases from V and 6 bases from J; bases unmatched to any gene: 12.

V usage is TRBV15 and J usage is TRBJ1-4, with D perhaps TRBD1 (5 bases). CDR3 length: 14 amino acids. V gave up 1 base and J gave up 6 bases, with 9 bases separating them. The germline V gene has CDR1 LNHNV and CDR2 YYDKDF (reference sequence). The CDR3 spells CATSRGQNDEKLFF. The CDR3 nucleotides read TGTGCCACCAGCAGAGGACAGAACGATGAAAAACTGTTTTTT.